This entry features one T cell receptor beta chain sequence. The data belong to a study of synovial regulatory T cells in juvenile arthritis. Matched peripheral blood accompanied the synovial fluid taken from each patient with active arthritis. Some clones are missing from TCRdb's copy, which holds only in-frame ones; the method was immunoSEQ multiplex PCR. Its table records thousands of clones. The CDR3 has 15 amino acids. No DNA was logged. Looked up from germline, CDR1 is SGDLS and CDR2 is YYNGEE. The rearrangement links TRBV9 to TRBJ2-3; checking the TCRdb D call of TRBD1 is not possible without DNA. The receptor's source is a donor aged 2-30 years with juvenile idiopathic arthritis. Sequencing input: Treg cells from the synovium. This CDR3 is CASSVTGMLADTQYF.